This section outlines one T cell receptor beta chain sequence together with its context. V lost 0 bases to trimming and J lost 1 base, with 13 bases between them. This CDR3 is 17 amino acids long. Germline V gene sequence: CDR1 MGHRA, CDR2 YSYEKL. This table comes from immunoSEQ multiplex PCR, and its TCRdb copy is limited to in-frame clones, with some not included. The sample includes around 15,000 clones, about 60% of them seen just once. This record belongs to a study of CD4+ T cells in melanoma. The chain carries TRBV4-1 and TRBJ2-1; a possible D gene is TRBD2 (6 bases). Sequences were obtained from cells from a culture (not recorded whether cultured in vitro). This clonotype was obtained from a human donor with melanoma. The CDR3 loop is CASSQEGGAVSYNEQFF. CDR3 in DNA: TGCGCCAGCAGCCAAGAAGGCGGGGCAGTATCCTACAATGAGCAGTTCTTC.